This T cell receptor beta chain was recorded in a study of T cells in Graves' hyperthyroidism and ophthalmopathy. Study background: Pretreatment peripheral blood was obtained at initial diagnosis.

RNA transcripts were the template for amplifying TCR beta CDR3 regions. The HTBI primer set drove a first-round RT-PCR of the TCR CDR3. TCRdb passed the multiplex PCR reads through MiXCR, listing each CDR3 protein once. The data contain some 600,000 distinct CDR3 sequences, approximately 14% of them singletons. Trimming shortened V by 2 bases and J by 6 bases, and 14 bases separated the two germline ends. This CDR3 has 14 residues. Germline CDR1 ENHRY, CDR2 SYGVKD. Exclusion followed for patients with uncontrolled infection, other autoimmune disease, pregnancy or lactation. PBMCs stemmed from about 9.5 ml fresh peripheral blood.

This clonotype originated in a woman under 40 with Graves' hyperthyroidism that later progressed to Graves' ophthalmopathy. This rearrangement joins TRBV10-3 to TRBJ2-7; D not certain. The sequencing input was blood. In nucleotides, the CDR3 is TGTGCCATCAGTGAGCCCGTCTCTCCGGGCGAGCAGTACTTC. It specifies CAISEPVSPGEQYF.